These T cell receptor beta chains were read from a single sample in a study of blood T cells in healthy people across ages. TCRdb processed the 5' RACE reads anew with MiXCR; each CDR3 protein has one entry. The data contain about 1.8 million distinct CDR3 sequences, around 50% of them singletons. The sequenced sample consisted of blood. Source of these receptors: a woman aged 40 to 50 in good health. The CDR3 runs from the conserved cysteine through the conserved F or W. A D gene is named only where the DNA matches it firmly. Clone sizes are given selectively: once, few, many, or a class where the clone is expanded.

clone_size | j_call | v_call | d_call | cdr3_aa | cdr3_nt
few | TRBJ1-5 | TRBV4-3 | TRBD1 | CASSQGDRQGQPQHF | TGCGCCAGCAGCCAAGGGGATAGACAGGGGCAGCCCCAGCATTTT
NA | TRBJ1-1 | TRBV29-1 | TRBD1 | CSGLDRGTEAFF | TGCAGCGGCCTAGACAGGGGCACTGAAGCTTTCTTT
NA | TRBJ2-3 | TRBV4-3 | NA | CASSQDPGGLSDTQYF | TGCGCCAGCAGCCAAGACCCAGGGGGGCTCTCAGATACGCAGTATTTT
NA | TRBJ2-5 | TRBV20-1 | NA | CSAARDGETQYF | TGCAGTGCCGCAAGAGACGGAGAGACCCAGTACTTC
few | TRBJ1-6 | TRBV5-4 | NA | CASSLGTPDEPLHF | TGTGCCAGCAGCTTGGGGACCCCTGATGAGCCCCTCCACTTT
NA | TRBJ1-1 | TRBV13 | TRBD1 | CASSSGTADTEAFF | TGTGCCAGCAGTTCCGGGACAGCAGATACTGAAGCTTTCTTT
NA | TRBJ1-2 | TRBV12-3/TRBV12-4 | NA | CASSSHSYGYTF | TGTGCCAGCAGTTCCCACAGCTATGGCTACACCTTC
NA | TRBJ1-2 | TRBV27 | NA | CASSLYQGIGYTF | TGTGCCAGCAGTTTGTATCAGGGCATAGGCTACACCTTC
NA | TRBJ1-6 | TRBV5-4 | NA | CASSSRGRINSPLHF | TGTGCCAGCAGCTCTCGGGGACGGATAAATTCACCCCTCCACTTT
NA | TRBJ2-5 | TRBV4-1 | TRBD2 | CASSQEWGRGGPKTQYF | TGCGCCAGCAGCCAAGAGTGGGGTCGCGGGGGTCCTAAGACCCAGTACTTC
NA | TRBJ2-1 | TRBV20-1 | TRBD2 | CSARFPTSGARGEQFF | TGCAGTGCTAGGTTTCCGACTAGCGGGGCCAGGGGTGAGCAGTTCTTC
NA | TRBJ2-1 | TRBV7-2 | NA | CASSRRTVIYNEQFF | TGTGCCAGCAGCCGACGGACAGTCATCTACAATGAGCAGTTCTTC
NA | TRBJ1-5 | TRBV7-2 | NA | CASSLAYREPQHF | TGTGCCAGCAGCCTGGCTTACAGGGAGCCCCAGCATTTT
NA | TRBJ2-7 | TRBV14 | NA | CASSQDLGGTYEQYF | TGTGCCAGCAGCCAAGATCTCGGCGGAACCTACGAGCAGTACTTC
NA | TRBJ2-3 | TRBV29-1 | NA | CSVTGNTDTQYF | TGCAGCGTTACCGGGAACACAGATACGCAGTATTTT
few | TRBJ2-7 | TRBV28 | NA | CASSDALFYEQYF | TGTGCCAGCAGCGACGCGCTCTTCTACGAGCAGTACTTC
NA | TRBJ2-7 | TRBV28 | TRBD2 | CASSGLGPSYEQYF | TGTGCCAGCAGCGGACTAGGGCCGAGCTACGAGCAGTACTTC
NA | TRBJ2-7 | TRBV29-1 | NA | CSVESATKGTRDEQYF | TGCAGCGTTGAATCGGCCACTAAGGGGACTCGGGACGAGCAGTACTTC
NA | TRBJ1-2 | TRBV6-6 | TRBD1 | CASRQGGLEYGYTF | TGTGCCAGCAGACAGGGGGGCCTGGAGTATGGCTACACCTTC
NA | TRBJ2-1 | TRBV5-6 | TRBD1 | CASSLPGQGANEQFF | TGTGCCAGCAGTTTGCCGGGACAGGGGGCCAATGAGCAGTTCTTC
NA | TRBJ1-6 | TRBV28 | NA | CASSFVQINSPLHF | TGTGCCAGCAGTTTCGTCCAGATCAATTCACCCCTCCACTTT
NA | TRBJ1-2 | TRBV24-1 | NA | CATSGPTNYGYTF | TGTGCCACCAGTGGCCCCACTAACTATGGCTACACCTTC
many | TRBJ2-1 | TRBV25-1 | NA | CASSEQGNEQFF | TGTGCCAGCAGTGAACAGGGGAATGAGCAGTTCTTC
NA | TRBJ2-4 | TRBV18 | TRBD1 | CTSSPKQGANIQYF | TGTACCAGCTCACCCAAACAGGGGGCGAACATTCAGTACTTC
NA | TRBJ1-5 | TRBV2 | NA | CASTGGYNQPQHF | TGTGCCTCAACCGGCGGATACAATCAGCCCCAGCATTTT
few | TRBJ2-4 | TRBV6-1 | NA | CASSDHSGGISKNIQYF | TGTGCCAGCAGTGATCATTCAGGCGGGATCTCCAAAAACATTCAGTACTTC
NA | TRBJ1-2 | TRBV9 | TRBD1 | CASSVQTGLNYGYTF | TGTGCCAGCAGCGTACAGACAGGGCTTAACTATGGCTACACCTTC
NA | TRBJ1-2 | TRBV6-6 | TRBD1 | CASIASLGQAGYGYTF | TGTGCCAGCATAGCCAGCCTCGGACAGGCGGGCTATGGCTACACCTTC
NA | TRBJ2-3 | TRBV12-3/TRBV12-4 | TRBD2 | CASSYGTRVTPDTQYF | TGTGCCAGCAGTTACGGGACTAGAGTCACCCCAGATACGCAGTATTTT
NA | TRBJ2-7 | TRBV7-9 | NA | CASSLVQSYEQYF | TGTGCCAGCAGCTTAGTACAGTCCTACGAGCAGTACTTC
NA | TRBJ2-1 | TRBV5-1 | TRBD1 | CASGPGQGSNEQFF | TGCGCCAGCGGGCCGGGACAGGGTTCCAATGAGCAGTTCTTC
few | TRBJ2-7 | TRBV7-8 | TRBD1 | CASSHRSDRLSYEQYF | TGTGCCAGCAGTCACCGTTCGGACAGGCTCTCCTACGAGCAGTACTTC
NA | TRBJ1-1 | TRBV9 | NA | CASSDGMNTEAFF | TGTGCCAGCAGCGACGGCATGAACACTGAAGCTTTCTTT
many | TRBJ2-7 | TRBV6-5 | NA | CASSYAGTYEQYF | TGTGCCAGCAGTTACGCGGGAACCTACGAGCAGTACTTC
NA | TRBJ2-1 | TRBV29-1 | NA | CSVEGSGQFF | TGCAGCGTTGAAGGCTCGGGGCAGTTCTTC
NA | TRBJ1-4 | TRBV4-2 | NA | CASSQEGGIGEKLFF | TGTGCCAGCAGCCAAGAGGGTGGGATTGGCGAAAAACTGTTTTTT
NA | TRBJ2-1 | TRBV4-3 | NA | CASSPVILSELGETQFF | TGCGCCAGCAGCCCCGTCATTCTTTCCGAACTGGGAGAGACCCAGTTCTTC
NA | TRBJ2-5 | TRBV27 | NA | CASSSSSYVGVTQYF | TGTGCCAGCAGTTCTTCTTCGTATGTGGGGGTGACCCAGTACTTC
NA | TRBJ2-7 | TRBV12-3/TRBV12-4 | NA | CASRPTTGPLSEQYF | TGTGCCAGCAGACCTACTACAGGGCCCCTTAGCGAGCAGTACTTC
few | TRBJ2-7 | TRBV7-9 | NA | CASSPSDTEAYEQYF | TGTGCCAGCAGCCCCAGCGATACCGAGGCGTACGAGCAGTACTTC
NA | TRBJ2-7 | TRBV15 | TRBD1 | CATSRAGGQYEQYF | TGTGCCACCAGCAGGGCAGGGGGCCAGTACGAGCAGTACTTC